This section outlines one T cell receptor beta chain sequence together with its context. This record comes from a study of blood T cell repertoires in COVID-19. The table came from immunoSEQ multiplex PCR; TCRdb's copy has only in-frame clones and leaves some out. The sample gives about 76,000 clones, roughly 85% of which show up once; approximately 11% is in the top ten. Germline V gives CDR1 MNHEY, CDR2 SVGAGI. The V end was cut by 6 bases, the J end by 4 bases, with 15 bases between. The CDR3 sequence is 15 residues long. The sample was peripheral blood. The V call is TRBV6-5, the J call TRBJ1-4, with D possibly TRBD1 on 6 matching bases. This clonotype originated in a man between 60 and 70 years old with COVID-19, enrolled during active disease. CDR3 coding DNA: TGTGCCAGCAGCGATCAGGGGTTCAATAATGAAAAACTGTTTTTT. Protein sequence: CASSDQGFNNEKLFF.